The source of this T cell receptor (beta chain) is a study of OX40 agonist ivuxolimab in advanced cancers. On the study more broadly: Patients in the trial were receiving intravenous ivuxolimab every 2 weeks, at doses of 0.01 to 10 mg/kg. Checkpoint inhibitors had been given previously to roughly 36% of patients.

The V gene's germline CDR1 is MNHEY and CDR2 SVGAGI. V was clipped by 6 bases and J by 2 bases, with 13 bases between them. There are 14 residues in the CDR3. The count of this clone is one. Its antigen remains unidentified. Regarding the study as a whole: Still undetermined is the antigen specificity of the expanded peripheral T cells.

TCRdb's copy holds only in-frame clones and misses some; the assay was immunoSEQ multiplex PCR. The repertoire includes 50,000 or so clones, approximately 85% of them detected once, and approximately 2% sits in the top ten. Autoimmune disease history or systemic immunosuppression led to patient exclusion. The sample consisted of CD4+ or CD8+ T cells sorted from blood, taken in a trial of the OX40 agonist ivuxolimab. V usage is TRBV6-5 and J usage is TRBJ1-1, with D maybe TRBD1 (6 bases). The receptor's source is an adult with an advanced solid tumor such as melanoma, head and neck, liver or kidney cancer. CDR3 nucleotides: TGTGCCAGCAGGAGGACAGTCCTAAACACTGAAGCTTTCTTT. Translation: CASRRTVLNTEAFF.